The 23 T cell receptor beta chains below come from one sample, sequenced in a study of cytomegalovirus exposure and HLA in healthy donors. PCR employed 60 Vbeta and 13 Jbeta primers. Here immunoSEQ multiplex PCR was the method, and the copy in TCRdb shows in-frame clones only, minus some. The sample holds 150,000 to 200,000 clones, about four fifths seen once. The sequenced material came from PBMCs. The receptors here all came from a girl aged 5 to 17 in good health and CMV-seropositive.

The rearrangement joins TRBV28 to TRBJ1-5, with a possible D match to TRBD1 (5 bases). The V end lost 3 bases, the J end lost 6 bases, and 9 bases lay between the germline ends. Germline CDR1 is MDHEN and CDR2 is SYDVKM. CDR3 length: 13 residues. CDR3 DNA sequence: TGTGCCAGCAGTTTGGGGCGCTTTCAGCCCCAGCATTTT. Its translation: CASSLGRFQPQHF.

This clone was picked up a small number of times. The chain links TRBV4-2 to TRBJ2-1, with 8 bases that match TRBD2. V lost 5 bases, J lost 8 bases, and 23 bases stayed unmatched. Germline V gene lookup returns CDR1 LGHNA and CDR2 YNFKEQ. The CDR3 is 19 residues long. Here the CDR3 DNA reads TGTGCCAGCAGCTCATACGCGGCCCAGCGGGGGACCCCGAGGGATGAGCAGTTCTTC. It encodes CASSSYAAQRGTPRDEQFF.

CDR3 protein: CASSASIDRVDGYTF. The CDR3 DNA is TGTGCCAGCAGTGCCTCCATTGACAGGGTCGATGGCTACACCTTC. The V call is TRBV27, the J call TRBJ1-2, with 7 nucleotides matching TRBD1. Germline V gene sequence: CDR1 MNHEY, CDR2 SMNVEV (reference sequence). The CDR3 sequence is 15 residues long. V was pared by 5 bases and J by 6 bases, with 12 bases of the junction left unmatched.

The chain joins TRBV29-1 to TRBJ2-5; tentatively, D is TRBD1 (5 bases). CDR3 length: 15 residues. CDR1 is SQVTM and CDR2 is ANQGSEA in the germline V gene. The V end lost 1 base, the J end lost 3 bases, and 15 bases lay between the germline ends. The CDR3 protein is CSVEVIGRAEETQYF. The CDR3 nucleotides read TGCAGCGTTGAAGTAATTGGCAGGGCGGAAGAGACCCAGTACTTC. Full variable domain (remainder filled in from reference TRBV29-1 and TRBJ2-5): SAVISQKPSRDICQRGTSLTIQCQVDSQVTMMFWYRQQPGQSLTLIATANQGSEATYESGFVIDKFPISRPNLTFSTLTVSNMSPEDSSIYLCSVEVIGRAEETQYFGPGTRLLVL.

The chain has TRBV30 and TRBJ2-7, with 7 nucleotides matching TRBD1. V trimming: 7 bases; J trimming: 3 bases; junction bases outside the gene matches: 9. CDR1 is GTSNPN, CDR2 SVGIG, per germline (reference sequence). The CDR3 is 13 residues long. The CDR3 protein is CASTRTGNYEQYF. The CDR3 DNA sequence: TGTGCCTCTACTAGGACAGGTAACTACGAGCAGTACTTC.

As for this clone: The identical CDR3 is also encoded by other nucleotide sequences in the sample. This chain connects TRBV5-5 to TRBJ1-4, with 7 bases aligning to TRBD1. Germline V gene sequence: CDR1 SGHKS, CDR2 YYEKEE (reference sequence). The CDR3 is 14 amino acids. V dropped 4 bases and J dropped 5; count of bases not matched to a gene: 5. The CDR3 protein is CASSLQGRNEKLFF. The CDR3 DNA sequence: TGTGCCAGCAGCCTACAGGGGAGGAATGAAAAACTGTTTTTT. Looking up the rest from reference TRBV5-5 and TRBJ1-4 gives the full variable domain: DAGVTQSPTHLIKTRGQQVTLRCSPISGHKSVSWYQQVLGQGPQFIFQYYEKEERGRGNFPDRFSARQFPNYSSELNVNALLLGDSALYLCASSLQGRNEKLFFGSGTQLSVL.

V is TRBV20-1 and J is TRBJ1-1; 10 bases align to TRBD1. This CDR3 has 11 residues. V shed 6 bases, J shed 12 bases, and the junction held 7 bases outside the gene matches. The V gene's germline CDR1 is DFQATT and CDR2 SNEGSKA (reference sequence). The CDR3 DNA sequence: TGCAGTGCGTATGGACAGGGGGAAACTTTCTTT. Encoded protein: CSAYGQGETFF.

The chain uses TRBV21-1 and TRBJ2-3; the table names TRBD2, a call not compared with the DNA. TRBV21-1 is a known pseudogene. The CDR3 totals 17 residues. Here the CDR3 DNA reads TGTGCCAGCAGATCTCCAGCGGGCCGCGCTAGCACAGATACGCAGTATTTT. Its translation is CASRSPAGRASTDTQYF.

Of note for this clone: A read error may account for a junction end that differs from germline. V is TRBV6-1 and J is TRBJ1-2; 9 bases agree with TRBD1. Germline CDR1 is MNHNS and CDR2 is SASEGT. CDR3 length: 12 residues. The CDR3 nucleotides read TGTGCCAGCAGTGAAAGATCCCGGGACAGGGAATTC. It codes for CASSERSRDREF.

This chain joins TRBV12-5 and TRBJ1-5; D unresolved. CDR3 size: 12 residues. Per germline, CDR1 LGHNT and CDR2 FRNRAP. V lost 2 bases and J lost 3, with 2 bases in between. The CDR3 DNA is TGTGCTAGTGGTTTGCTCAATCAGCCCCAGCATTTT. This gives the protein CASGLLNQPQHF.

This clone has only a few counts. V usage is TRBV4-1 and J usage is TRBJ2-1; possibly TRBD1 for D (6 bases). Germline values: CDR1 MGHRA, CDR2 YSYEKL. This CDR3 is built from 16 residues. Trimming took off 6 bases at V and 5 bases at J, with 20 bases between the two ends. This CDR3 reads CASSQIGDTGHNEQFF. The CDR3, as DNA: TGCGCCAGCAGTCAAATAGGGGACACAGGACACAATGAGCAGTTCTTC.

The chain uses TRBV7-6 and TRBJ2-7, with 9 bases lining up with TRBD2. V dropped 0 bases and J dropped 3; count of bases not matched to a gene: 6. The CDR3 spans 16 residues. CDR1 is SGHVS, CDR2 FNYEAQ, per germline. The CDR3 DNA follows: TGTGCCAGCAGCTTAGCTCGCGGGGGGGCCGTCTACGAGCAGTACTTC. Its protein product is CASSLARGGAVYEQYF.

This rearrangement joins TRBV19 to TRBJ1-5, with D perhaps TRBD1 (6 bases). CDR1 is LNHDA and CDR2 is SQIVND in the germline V gene (reference sequence). The germline V and J ends were trimmed by 2 bases and 0 bases, with 11 bases remaining between them. The CDR3 is 16 residues long. The CDR3: CASSITGTPSNQPQHF. As DNA, the CDR3 is TGTGCCAGTAGTATAACAGGGACCCCTAGCAATCAGCCCCAGCATTTT.

V is TRBV5-4 and J is TRBJ1-1; D is possibly TRBD1 (6 bases). Germline CDR1 is SGHNT and CDR2 is YYREEE (reference sequence). V lost 4 bases, J lost 1 base, and 14 bases lay in between. This CDR3 spans 15 amino acids. The CDR3 DNA sequence: TGTGCCAGCAGCCCCCGACAGGCGGAGAACACTGAAGCTTTCTTT. It translates to CASSPRQAENTEAFF.

J is TRBJ2-1 and V is TRBV5-4, with 9 bases aligning to TRBD2. Germline CDR1 is SGHNT and CDR2 is YYREEE (reference sequence). The junction had 8 bases not matched to a gene; V was cut back by 3 bases and J by 7 bases. The CDR3 is 15 amino acids. The CDR3: CASSSGTSLGNEQFF. The CDR3 nucleotides are TGTGCCAGCAGCTCCGGGACTAGCTTGGGGAATGAGCAGTTCTTC. Complete variable domain (other parts from reference TRBV5-4 and TRBJ2-1): ETGVTQSPTHLIKTRGQQVTLRCSSQSGHNTVSWYQQALGQGPQFIFQYYREEENGRGNFPPRFSGLQFPNYSSELNVNALELDDSALYLCASSSGTSLGNEQFFGPGTRLTVL.

The CDR3 protein is CASSGGEAAGNTIYF. CDR3 coding DNA: TGCGCCAGCAGTGGGGGCGAGGCGGCGGGAAACACCATATATTTT. The rearrangement links TRBV10-1 to TRBJ1-3, with D maybe TRBD1 (5 bases). The CDR3 contains 15 residues. The germline V and J ends were trimmed by 4 bases and 4 bases, with 14 bases remaining between them. Germline lookup yields CDR1 WNHNN and CDR2 SYGVQD (reference sequence).

This clone was observed once. The chain's CDR3 is CASSSRAAGFDTQYF. The CDR3 DNA reads TGTGCCAGCAGCTCCCGAGCAGCGGGGTTCGATACGCAGTATTTT. The J gene is TRBJ2-3, the V gene TRBV13; TRBD2 matches 7 bases. J was trimmed by 6 bases and V by 4 bases; bases with no gene match: 10. Germline CDR1 and CDR2: PRHDT and FYEKMQ (reference sequence). The CDR3 spans 15 residues.

The rearrangement links TRBV6-6 to TRBJ1-5; 8 bases fit TRBD1. CDR3 length: 15 residues. V was pared by 3 bases and J by 1 base, with 2 bases of the junction left unmatched. Germline loops: CDR1 MNHNY, CDR2 SVGAGI (reference sequence). CDR3 sequence (DNA): TGTGCCAGCAGTTATAGACAGGGGAGCAATCAGCCCCAGCATTTT. Protein: CASSYRQGSNQPQHF.

The chain carries TRBV11-1 and TRBJ1-2; D perhaps matches TRBD1 (5 bases). This CDR3 spans 13 amino acids. CDR1 is SGHAT, CDR2 FQDESV, per germline (reference sequence). The V end lost 5 bases, the J end lost 2 bases, and 9 bases lay between the germline ends. The CDR3 sequence is CASSRDRNYGYTF. CDR3 sequence (DNA): TGTGCCAGCAGCCGAGACAGAAACTATGGCTACACCTTC.

In DNA, the CDR3 is TGTGCCATCAGTGAACCAGGGAAGGACTATGGCTACACCTTC. Protein product: CAISEPGKDYGYTF. The V gene is TRBV10-3, the J gene TRBJ1-2, with D tentatively TRBD1 (5 bases). The CDR3 loop spans 14 amino acids. V was shortened by 3 bases and J by 3 bases, with 11 bases between the two germline ends. Germline V gene data show CDR1 as ENHRY and CDR2 as SYGVKD.

This clone was counted only a few times. The chain uses TRBV15 and TRBJ2-6, with 8 bases identical to TRBD1. Germline V gives CDR1 LNHNV, CDR2 YYDKDF (reference sequence). Unmatched junction bases numbered 13, after V lost 6 bases and J lost 0 bases. The CDR3 covers 19 residues. Written as DNA, the CDR3 is TGTGCCACCAGAGATAGGGTGATGGACAGGGTCTCTGGGGCCAACGTCCTGACTTTC. Protein: CATRDRVMDRVSGANVLTF.

The genes are TRBV19 and TRBJ2-1, with 9 bases that match TRBD1. CDR1 is LNHDA and CDR2 is SQIVND in the germline V gene (reference sequence). The V gene end was trimmed by 5 bases and the J gene end by 9 bases; junction bases not matched to a gene: 14. The CDR3 sequence is 16 residues long. The DNA for the CDR3 is TGTGCCAGTAGTTCACAGGCCGGGACAGGGTTTACTGAGCAGTTCTTC. Translated, it gives CASSSQAGTGFTEQFF.

CDR3 residues: CASSPSGWNTEAFF. CDR3 nucleotides: TGTGCCAGCAGTCCGTCAGGGTGGAACACTGAAGCTTTCTTT. The chain couples TRBV28 to TRBJ1-1; D may be TRBD1 (5 bases). The CDR3 totals 14 residues. CDR1 is MDHEN and CDR2 is SYDVKM in the germline V gene. Trimming removed 5 bases at V and 1 base at J, with 11 bases between.